The next 15 T cell receptor beta chains were all read from a single sample in a study of blood T cell repertoires in COVID-19. Some clones are missing from TCRdb's copy, which holds only in-frame ones; the method was immunoSEQ multiplex PCR. This sample has 200,000 to 250,000 clones, with 86% found just once. Sequenced material: PBMCs or T cells enriched from blood (not recorded which). These TCRs come from a middle-aged woman with acute COVID-19.

The chain is built from TRBV7-9 and TRBJ2-4, with a possible D match to TRBD2 (6 bases). The length of the CDR3 is 17 residues. Germline values: CDR1 SEHNR, CDR2 FQNEAQ (reference sequence). The V end was cut by 1 base, the J end by 1 base, with 14 bases between. CDR3 in amino acids: CASSLGWQEGAKNIQYF. For the CDR3, the DNA is TGTGCCAGCAGCTTAGGTTGGCAGGAGGGGGCCAAAAACATTCAGTACTTC.

V and J are TRBV7-3 and TRBJ1-2; perhaps TRBD1 as D (5 bases). This CDR3 is 14 amino acids long. V lost 5 bases and J lost 8, with 18 bases in between. The germline V gene encodes CDR1 SGHTA and CDR2 FQGTGA. The CDR3 sequence is CASSPETGARGYTF. The CDR3 nucleotides read TGTGCCAGCAGCCCTGAAACAGGAGCAAGGGGCTACACCTTC.

CDR3 region: CASSYSGTAGGNTIYF. The CDR3 DNA reads as TGTGCCAGCAGTTACTCCGGGACGGCGGGGGGAAACACCATATATTTT. V and J are TRBV6-5 and TRBJ1-3, with D tentatively TRBD1 (5 bases). This CDR3 comprises 16 residues. Germline V gene data show CDR1 as MNHEY and CDR2 as SVGAGI. V lost 0 bases, J lost 4 bases, and 13 bases lay in between.

The rearrangement links TRBV19 to TRBJ2-3; 11 bases line up with TRBD1. There are 16 residues in the CDR3. The V gene end was trimmed by 0 bases and the J gene end by 6 bases; junction bases not matched to a gene: 5. Germline-derived CDR1 and CDR2 are LNHDA and SQIVND (reference sequence). CDR3 sequence (DNA): TGTGCCAGTAGTATAGACCGGACAGGGGGCGCGGATACGCAGTATTTT. It codes for CASSIDRTGGADTQYF.

The chain has TRBV6-2 or TRBV6-3 and TRBJ1-2, with 7 bases fitting TRBD1. Losses at the gene ends were 2 bases for V and 5 bases for J; bases not matched to a gene: 5. In germline, CDR1 is MNHEY, CDR2 SVGEGT. CDR3 length: 14 residues. The CDR3 nucleotides read TGTGCCAGCAGTTACCCGGGACAGATTTATGGCTACACCTTC. Encoded protein: CASSYPGQIYGYTF.

The sample holds one count of this clone. The chain uses TRBV4-3 and TRBJ1-4; 8 bases line up with TRBD1. The germline V gene encodes CDR1 LGHNA and CDR2 YSLEER. Trimming took 1 base from V and 6 from J; bases not matched to a gene: 4. This CDR3 is 15 amino acids long. As DNA, the CDR3 is TGCGCCAGCAGCCAAGTCGGACAGGGAGATGAAAAACTGTTTTTT. Translated, it gives CASSQVGQGDEKLFF.

The chain combines TRBV14 with TRBJ2-1; 10 bases are a match to TRBD1. The J segment lost 6 bases and the V segment lost 3 bases, leaving 5 bases of the junction unmatched. CDR1 SGHDN and CDR2 FVKESK come from the germline V gene. The CDR3 is made up of 15 amino acids. This CDR3 is CASSQLTGGFNEQFF. The CDR3 DNA reads as TGTGCCAGCAGCCAGTTGACAGGGGGCTTCAATGAGCAGTTCTTC.

J is TRBJ1-2 and V is TRBV28, with D maybe TRBD1 (6 bases). The CDR3 totals 14 residues. V dropped 2 bases and J dropped 8 bases, with 15 bases sitting between them. Germline V gene sequence: CDR1 MDHEN, CDR2 SYDVKM. The CDR3 sequence: CASSLLVQGGGYTF. CDR3 sequence (DNA): TGTGCCAGCAGTTTACTAGTACAGGGTGGCGGCTACACCTTC.

The chain carries TRBV5-6 and TRBJ2-1, with a tentative D call TRBD1 (5 bases). The V gene's germline CDR1 is SGHDT and CDR2 YYEEEE. V was pared by 0 bases and J by 4 bases, with 17 bases between. The CDR3 is 17 residues long. As DNA, the CDR3 is TGTGCCAGCAGCTTGGAGGTAGGAAGGACAAGGTACAATGAGCAGTTCTTC. Its translation: CASSLEVGRTRYNEQFF.

The CDR3 sequence: CASSVGAATEAFF. DNA for the CDR3: TGTGCCAGCAGCGTGGGGGCTGCCACTGAAGCTTTCTTT. The chain couples TRBV9 to TRBJ1-1; a weak D match, TRBD1 (6 bases). This CDR3 is 13 amino acids long. Trimming took 2 bases from V and 4 from J, leaving 9 bases between them. Germline V gives CDR1 SGDLS, CDR2 YYNGEE.

Turning to this clone: In this CDR3 the conserved last residue, phenylalanine or tryptophan, is missing, so a read error is likely. The limits of the CDR3 on the DNA are not certain, so only TCRdb's listed CDR3 is given. This sequence joins TRBV21-1 and TRBJ2-7; the D segment call TRBD2 is taken from the table without a DNA check. TRBV21-1 is assigned pseudogene status. The CDR3 is 12 amino acids in total, end residues counted. This CDR3 is CASSREVLPGLG.

This clone has just one count. The V call is TRBV6-6, the J call TRBJ1-5, with no clear D. CDR3 length equals 15 residues. Per germline, CDR1 MNHNY and CDR2 SVGAGI (reference sequence). V lost 0 bases and J lost 3, with 9 bases in between. The chain's CDR3 is CASSYSGRSNQPQHF. The CDR3 region has the DNA TGTGCCAGCAGTTACTCGGGGAGATCCAATCAGCCCCAGCATTTT.

The V and J genes are TRBV27 and TRBJ2-2; D gene ambiguous. V was clipped by 0 bases and J by 6 bases, with 11 bases between them. There are 15 residues in the CDR3. The germline gives CDR1 MNHEY, CDR2 SMNVEV (reference sequence). The CDR3 spells CASSLSPEYPGELFF. The CDR3 bases are TGTGCCAGCAGTTTATCCCCAGAATATCCCGGGGAGCTGTTTTTT.

V usage is TRBV6-4 and J usage is TRBJ1-1; no firm D call. Germline assignment: CDR1 MRHNA and CDR2 SNTAGT. Trimming shortened V by 6 bases and J by 5 bases, and 16 bases separated the two germline ends. This CDR3 comprises 14 residues. The CDR3 is CASRPEVGGTEAFF. Written as DNA, the CDR3 is TGTGCCAGCAGGCCTGAGGTGGGAGGTACTGAAGCTTTCTTT.

This chain joins TRBV5-1 and TRBJ1-5; D perhaps matches TRBD1 (5 bases). Looked up from germline, CDR1 is SGHRS and CDR2 is YFSETQ. The V and J ends lost 4 bases and 3 bases respectively, with 14 bases between them. The CDR3 runs to 15 residues. CDR3 DNA sequence: TGCGCCAGCAGCCGGGGGGTAGGGGACAATCAGCCCCAGCATTTT. Translation gives CASSRGVGDNQPQHF. The full variable domain, its missing parts supplied by reference TRBV5-1 and TRBJ1-5, is KAGVTQTPRYLIKTRGQQVTLSCSPISGHRSVSWYQQTPGQGLQFLFEYFSETQRNKGNFPGRFSGRQFSNSRSEMNVSTLELGDSALYLCASSRGVGDNQPQHFGDGTRLSIL.